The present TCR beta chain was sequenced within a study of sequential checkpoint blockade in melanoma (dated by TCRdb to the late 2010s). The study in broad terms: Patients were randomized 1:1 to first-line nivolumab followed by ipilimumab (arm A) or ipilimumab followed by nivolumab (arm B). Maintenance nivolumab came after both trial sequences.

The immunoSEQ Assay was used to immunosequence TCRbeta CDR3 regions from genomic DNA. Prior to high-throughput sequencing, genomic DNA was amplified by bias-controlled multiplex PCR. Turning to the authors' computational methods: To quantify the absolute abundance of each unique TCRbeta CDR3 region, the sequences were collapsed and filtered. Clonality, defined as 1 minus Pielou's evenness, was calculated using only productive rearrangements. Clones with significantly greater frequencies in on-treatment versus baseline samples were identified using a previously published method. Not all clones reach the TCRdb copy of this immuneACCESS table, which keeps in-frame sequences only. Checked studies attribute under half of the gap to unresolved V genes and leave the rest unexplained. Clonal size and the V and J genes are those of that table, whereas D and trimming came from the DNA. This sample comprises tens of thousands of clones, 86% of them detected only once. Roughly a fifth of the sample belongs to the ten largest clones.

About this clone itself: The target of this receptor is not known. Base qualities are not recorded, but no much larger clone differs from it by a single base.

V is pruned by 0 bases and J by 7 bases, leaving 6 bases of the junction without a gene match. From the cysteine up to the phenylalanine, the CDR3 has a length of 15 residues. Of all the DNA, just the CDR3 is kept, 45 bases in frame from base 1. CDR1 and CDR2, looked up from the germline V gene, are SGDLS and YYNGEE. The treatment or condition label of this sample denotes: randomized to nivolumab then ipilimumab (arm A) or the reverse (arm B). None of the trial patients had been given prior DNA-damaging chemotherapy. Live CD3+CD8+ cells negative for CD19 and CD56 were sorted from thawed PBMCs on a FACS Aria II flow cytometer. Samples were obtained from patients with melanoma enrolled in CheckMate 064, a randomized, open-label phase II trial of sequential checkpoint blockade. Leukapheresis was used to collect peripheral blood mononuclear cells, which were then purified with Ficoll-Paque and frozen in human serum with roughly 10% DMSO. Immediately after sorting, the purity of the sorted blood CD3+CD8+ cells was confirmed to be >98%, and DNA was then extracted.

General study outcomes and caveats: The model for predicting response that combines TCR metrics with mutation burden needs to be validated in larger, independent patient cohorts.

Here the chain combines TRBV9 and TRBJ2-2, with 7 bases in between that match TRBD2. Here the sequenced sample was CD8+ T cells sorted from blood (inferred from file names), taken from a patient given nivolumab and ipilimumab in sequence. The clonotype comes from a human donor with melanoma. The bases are TGTGCCAGCAGCGTAGGGGGGGGAGGCAACGGGGAGCTGTTTTTT. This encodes CASSVGGGGNGELFF. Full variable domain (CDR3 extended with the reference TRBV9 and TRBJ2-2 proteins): DSGVTQTPKHLITATGQRVTLRCSPRSGDLSVYWYQQSLDQGLQFLIQYYNGEERAKGNILERFSAQQFPDLHSELNLSSLELGDSALYFCASSVGGGGNGELFFGEGSRLTVL.